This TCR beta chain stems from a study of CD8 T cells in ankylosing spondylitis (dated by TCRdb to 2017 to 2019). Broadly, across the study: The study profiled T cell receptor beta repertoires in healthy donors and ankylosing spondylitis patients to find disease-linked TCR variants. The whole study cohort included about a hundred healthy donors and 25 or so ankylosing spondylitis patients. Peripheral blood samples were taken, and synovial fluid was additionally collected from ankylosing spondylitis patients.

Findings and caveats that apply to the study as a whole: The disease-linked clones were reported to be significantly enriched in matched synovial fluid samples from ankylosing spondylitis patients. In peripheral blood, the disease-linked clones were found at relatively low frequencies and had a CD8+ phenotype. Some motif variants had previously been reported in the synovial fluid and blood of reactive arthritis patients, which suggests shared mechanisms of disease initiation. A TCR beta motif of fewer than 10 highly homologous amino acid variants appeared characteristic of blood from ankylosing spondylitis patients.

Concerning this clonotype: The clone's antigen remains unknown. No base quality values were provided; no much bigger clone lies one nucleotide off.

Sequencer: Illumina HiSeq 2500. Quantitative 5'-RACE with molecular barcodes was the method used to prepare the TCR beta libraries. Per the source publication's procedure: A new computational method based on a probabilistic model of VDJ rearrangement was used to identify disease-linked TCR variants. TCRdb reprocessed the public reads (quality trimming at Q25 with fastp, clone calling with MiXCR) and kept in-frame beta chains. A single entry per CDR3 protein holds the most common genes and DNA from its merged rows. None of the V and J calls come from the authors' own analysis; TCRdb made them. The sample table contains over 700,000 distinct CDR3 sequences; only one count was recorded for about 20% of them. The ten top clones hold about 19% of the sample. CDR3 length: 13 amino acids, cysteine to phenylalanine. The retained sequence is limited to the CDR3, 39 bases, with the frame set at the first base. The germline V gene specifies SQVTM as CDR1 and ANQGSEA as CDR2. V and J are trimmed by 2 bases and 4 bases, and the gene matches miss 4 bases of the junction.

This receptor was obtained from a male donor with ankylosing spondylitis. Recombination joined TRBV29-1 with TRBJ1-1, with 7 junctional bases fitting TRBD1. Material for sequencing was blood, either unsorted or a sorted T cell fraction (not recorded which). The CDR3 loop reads CSVETGAATEAFF. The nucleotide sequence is TGCAGCGTTGAAACAGGGGCGGCCACTGAAGCTTTCTTT.